This T cell receptor beta chain comes out of a study of T cells after somatic rescue of genetic block. The CDR3 is made up of 14 amino acids. The germline CDR1 and CDR2 sequences are SGHVS and FQNEAQ. Trimming cost V 5 bases and J 6 bases, with 16 bases left between them. The assay was immunoSEQ multiplex PCR, and TCRdb's table has in-frame clones only and misses some. Altogether more than 70,000 clones are present, about nine tenths being singletons, with the ten largest covering 1.5% to 2%. This clonotype was sampled from a woman aged 18-29 years. Sequenced material: peripheral blood mononuclear cells (PBMCs). This chain joins TRBV7-8 and TRBJ1-2; a weak D match, TRBD1 (6 bases). The CDR3 loop reads CASSLQGKAHGYTF. The CDR3 nucleotides are TGTGCCAGCAGCCTCCAGGGGAAGGCCCATGGCTACACCTTC.